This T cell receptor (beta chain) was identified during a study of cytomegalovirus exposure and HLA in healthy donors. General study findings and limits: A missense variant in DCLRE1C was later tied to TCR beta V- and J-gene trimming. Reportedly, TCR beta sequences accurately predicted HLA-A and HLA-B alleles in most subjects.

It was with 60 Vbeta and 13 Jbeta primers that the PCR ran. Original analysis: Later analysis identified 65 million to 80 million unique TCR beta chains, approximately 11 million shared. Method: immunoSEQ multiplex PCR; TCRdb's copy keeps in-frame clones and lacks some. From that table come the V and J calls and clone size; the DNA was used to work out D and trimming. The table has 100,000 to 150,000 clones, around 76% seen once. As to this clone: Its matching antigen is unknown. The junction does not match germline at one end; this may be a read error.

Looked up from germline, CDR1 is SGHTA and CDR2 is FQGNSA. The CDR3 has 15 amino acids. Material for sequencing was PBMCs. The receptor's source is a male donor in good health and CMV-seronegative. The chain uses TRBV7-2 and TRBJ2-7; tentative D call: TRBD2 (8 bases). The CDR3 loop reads CASSVAGQSLSEQYF. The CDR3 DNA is TGTGCCAGCAGCGTAGCGGGACAGAGCCTTTCGGAGCAGTACTTC.